Listed below are T cell receptor beta chains from one sample, sequenced in a study of CD8 T cells in ankylosing spondylitis. TCRdb used MiXCR to reprocess the 5' RACE reads, holding one entry per CDR3 protein. The sample carries about 190,000 distinct CDR3 sequences, approximately 12% recorded once. Sequenced: blood, either unsorted or a sorted T cell fraction (not recorded which). These TCRs come from a female donor with ankylosing spondylitis or in good health (not recorded which). Each CDR3 is given with its conserved first and last residue. Each record gives: J gene, V gene, D gene, clone size, CDR3 protein, CDR3 DNA. A D gene is named only where the DNA matches it firmly. Some rows have no size entry. The others give once, few or many, or a class for an expanded clone.

J gene: TRBJ2-5
V gene: TRBV12-3/TRBV12-4
D gene: -
clone size: many
CDR3 protein: CASRPGINQETQYF
CDR3 DNA: TGTGCCAGCAGGCCTGGGATTAACCAAGAGACCCAGTACTTC

J gene: TRBJ2-4
V gene: TRBV12-3/TRBV12-4
D gene: -
clone size: few
CDR3 protein: CASSTGTPSNIQYF
CDR3 DNA: TGTGCCAGCAGTACCGGGACACCTTCAAACATTCAGTACTTC

J gene: TRBJ1-6
V gene: TRBV7-2
D gene: -
clone size: many
CDR3 protein: CASSPRPYNSPLHF
CDR3 DNA: TGTGCCAGCAGCCCCCGACCGTATAATTCACCCCTCCACTTT

J gene: TRBJ1-6
V gene: TRBV6-2/TRBV6-3
D gene: -
clone size: -
CDR3 protein: CASTPTGRNSPLHF
CDR3 DNA: TGTGCCAGCACACCTACAGGGAGGAATTCACCCCTCCACTTT

J gene: TRBJ1-5
V gene: TRBV20-1
D gene: -
clone size: -
CDR3 protein: CSAKFEGNQPQHF
CDR3 DNA: TGCAGTGCTAAGTTTGAGGGCAATCAGCCCCAGCATTTT

J gene: TRBJ1-2
V gene: TRBV29-1
D gene: -
clone size: many
CDR3 protein: CSVEGENRYGYTF
CDR3 DNA: TGCAGCGTTGAGGGGGAAAACCGCTATGGCTACACCTTC

J gene: TRBJ2-5
V gene: TRBV9
D gene: TRBD2
clone size: few
CDR3 protein: CASSVLLAGEGETQYF
CDR3 DNA: TGTGCCAGCAGCGTACTATTGGCGGGAGAAGGGGAGACCCAGTACTTC

J gene: TRBJ1-1
V gene: TRBV28
D gene: -
clone size: -
CDR3 protein: CASTMLKNTEAFF
CDR3 DNA: TGTGCCAGCACTATGCTCAAAAACACTGAAGCTTTCTTT

J gene: TRBJ2-1
V gene: TRBV20-1
D gene: TRBD2
clone size: many
CDR3 protein: CSALLGGETGEQFF
CDR3 DNA: TGCAGTGCTCTCTTGGGGGGGGAGACGGGAGAGCAGTTCTTC

J gene: TRBJ2-7
V gene: TRBV29-1
D gene: -
clone size: many
CDR3 protein: CSVTPRGSYEQYF
CDR3 DNA: TGCAGCGTGACCCCAAGGGGTTCCTACGAGCAGTACTTC

J gene: TRBJ2-1
V gene: TRBV7-2
D gene: -
clone size: many
CDR3 protein: CASSLVRLGQFF
CDR3 DNA: TGTGCCAGCAGCTTAGTTCGGCTAGGACAGTTCTTC

J gene: TRBJ1-4
V gene: TRBV20-1
D gene: TRBD1
clone size: many
CDR3 protein: CSASGTANEKLFF
CDR3 DNA: TGCAGTGCTAGTGGGACAGCAAATGAAAAACTGTTTTTT

J gene: TRBJ1-5
V gene: TRBV28
D gene: -
clone size: many
CDR3 protein: CASSQGGSNQPQHF
CDR3 DNA: TGTGCCAGCAGCCAAGGGGGTAGCAATCAGCCCCAGCATTTT

J gene: TRBJ2-1
V gene: TRBV27
D gene: TRBD2
clone size: -
CDR3 protein: CASSSSISGRSEQFF
CDR3 DNA: TGTGCCAGCAGTTCCTCGATTAGCGGGAGATCTGAGCAGTTCTTC

J gene: TRBJ2-3
V gene: TRBV20-1
D gene: TRBD2
clone size: many
CDR3 protein: CSAESGRAADTQYF
CDR3 DNA: TGCAGTGCGGAAAGCGGGAGGGCCGCAGATACGCAGTATTTT

J gene: TRBJ1-2
V gene: TRBV7-2
D gene: -
clone size: -
CDR3 protein: CASSPAGSPNYGYTF
CDR3 DNA: TGTGCCAGCAGCCCGGCGGGCAGTCCTAACTATGGCTACACCTTC

J gene: TRBJ2-1
V gene: TRBV2
D gene: -
clone size: -
CDR3 protein: CASSDRPYNERFF
CDR3 DNA: TGTGCCAGCAGTGACCGACCGTACAATGAGCGGTTCTTC

J gene: TRBJ1-3
V gene: TRBV20-1
D gene: -
clone size: many
CDR3 protein: CSAITSGNTIYF
CDR3 DNA: TGCAGTGCTATCACTTCGGGAAACACCATATATTTT

J gene: TRBJ1-1
V gene: TRBV14
D gene: -
clone size: many
CDR3 protein: CASSHWEGNTEAFF
CDR3 DNA: TGTGCCAGCAGCCATTGGGAGGGGAACACTGAAGCTTTCTTT

J gene: TRBJ2-3
V gene: TRBV27
D gene: -
clone size: many
CDR3 protein: CASSILGGTATDTQYF
CDR3 DNA: TGTGCCAGCAGCATCCTTGGCGGGACAGCCACAGATACGCAGTATTTT

J gene: TRBJ2-3
V gene: TRBV10-2
D gene: TRBD2
clone size: -
CDR3 protein: CASSETSGRADTQYF
CDR3 DNA: TGCGCCAGCAGTGAGACTAGCGGGAGGGCAGATACGCAGTATTTT

J gene: TRBJ2-3
V gene: TRBV5-1
D gene: -
clone size: -
CDR3 protein: CASSSQGNPTDTQYF
CDR3 DNA: TGCGCCAGCAGCTCCCAGGGTAACCCCACAGATACGCAGTATTTT

J gene: TRBJ1-2
V gene: TRBV18
D gene: TRBD1
clone size: few
CDR3 protein: CASSPGQGPYGYTF
CDR3 DNA: TGTGCCAGCTCACCCGGACAGGGGCCCTATGGCTACACCTTC

J gene: TRBJ2-1
V gene: TRBV5-1
D gene: TRBD2
clone size: many
CDR3 protein: CASSFWSGGNEQFF
CDR3 DNA: TGCGCCAGCAGCTTCTGGAGCGGGGGCAATGAGCAGTTCTTC

J gene: TRBJ1-3
V gene: TRBV7-9
D gene: -
clone size: many
CDR3 protein: CASSSEVPGNPGNTIYF
CDR3 DNA: TGTGCCAGCAGCTCTGAGGTTCCCGGGAATCCTGGAAACACCATATATTTT

J gene: TRBJ1-1
V gene: TRBV29-1
D gene: -
clone size: -
CDR3 protein: CSVRISGGMNTEAFF
CDR3 DNA: TGCAGCGTTAGGATCTCTGGGGGGATGAACACTGAAGCTTTCTTT